The 6 T cell receptor beta chains below were found in one sample sequenced in a study of CD8+ T cells in alopecia areata. Following extraction, RNA underwent reverse transcription to cDNA, which served as the sequencing template. Produced via immunoSEQ multiplex PCR; TCRdb's table is partial and in-frame only. The table has more than 200,000 clones, roughly 69% seen once. The sample in question was CD4+ T cells sorted from blood, obtained at week 0. The receptors here all came from a human donor with alopecia areata.

The count of this clone is one. This chain connects TRBV11-2 to TRBJ2-7; 9 bases fit TRBD1. This CDR3 is 15 amino acids long. The trim removed 0 bases at V and 2 bases at J, leaving 2 bases unmatched. Germline assignment: CDR1 SGHAT and CDR2 FQNNGV. The CDR3 loop is CASSLEGQGPYEQYF. In DNA form, the CDR3 reads TGTGCCAGCAGCTTAGAGGGACAGGGACCCTACGAGCAGTACTTC.

The chain links TRBV29-1 to TRBJ2-4; D tentatively fits TRBD1 or TRBD2 (6 bases each). The CDR3 spans 14 residues. V was shortened by 6 bases and J by 2 bases, with 14 bases between the two germline ends. From germline, CDR1 is SQVTM and CDR2 ANQGSEA. The CDR3 sequence: CSVGTTSTKNIQYF. The DNA for the CDR3 is TGCAGCGTCGGGACAACTAGCACCAAAAACATTCAGTACTTC. The whole variable domain, filled in from reference TRBV29-1 and TRBJ2-4, reads SAVISQKPSRDICQRGTSLTIQCQVDSQVTMMFWYRQQPGQSLTLIATANQGSEATYESGFVIDKFPISRPNLTFSTLTVSNMSPEDSSIYLCSVGTTSTKNIQYFGAGTRLSVL.

This sequence joins TRBV29-1 and TRBJ2-6; 9 nucleotides line up with TRBD1. Germline loops: CDR1 SQVTM, CDR2 ANQGSEA. CDR3 length equals 17 residues. V lost 5 bases and J lost 1; bases outside the gene matches: 9. Here the CDR3 DNA reads TGCAGCGTTTCCGGGACAGGGTCGAGTTCTGGGGCCAACGTCCTGACTTTC. It translates to CSVSGTGSSSGANVLTF.

The chain uses TRBV5-1 and TRBJ2-7, with no clear D. Trimming shortened V by 1 base and J by 2 bases, and 10 bases separated the two germline ends. This CDR3 is 14 amino acids long. CDR1 and CDR2 from the germline V gene are SGHRS and YFSETQ. CDR3 residues: CASSLFVATYEQYF. In DNA, the CDR3 is TGCGCCAGCAGCTTGTTTGTCGCAACCTACGAGCAGTACTTC.

CDR3 bases: TGTGCCACCAGCAGAGTAATCGGGGCGGGCCCTAGCAATCAGCCCCAGCATTTT. Its protein is CATSRVIGAGPSNQPQHF. This chain links TRBV15 with TRBJ1-5; possible D gene TRBD1, 5 bases. The CDR3 has 18 amino acids. Trimming shortened V by 1 base and J by 0 bases, and 16 bases separated the two germline ends. The germline V gene encodes CDR1 LNHNV and CDR2 YYDKDF (reference sequence).

Worth noting for this clone: At one end, the junction sequence differs from germline, possibly due to a read error. The chain combines TRBV25-1 with TRBJ2-7; unclear D gene. This CDR3 comprises 9 residues. Germline V gives CDR1 MGHDK, CDR2 SYGVNS. In DNA form, the CDR3 reads TGTGCCAGCAGTGAACTTCTGAACTTC. Protein sequence: CASSELLNF.